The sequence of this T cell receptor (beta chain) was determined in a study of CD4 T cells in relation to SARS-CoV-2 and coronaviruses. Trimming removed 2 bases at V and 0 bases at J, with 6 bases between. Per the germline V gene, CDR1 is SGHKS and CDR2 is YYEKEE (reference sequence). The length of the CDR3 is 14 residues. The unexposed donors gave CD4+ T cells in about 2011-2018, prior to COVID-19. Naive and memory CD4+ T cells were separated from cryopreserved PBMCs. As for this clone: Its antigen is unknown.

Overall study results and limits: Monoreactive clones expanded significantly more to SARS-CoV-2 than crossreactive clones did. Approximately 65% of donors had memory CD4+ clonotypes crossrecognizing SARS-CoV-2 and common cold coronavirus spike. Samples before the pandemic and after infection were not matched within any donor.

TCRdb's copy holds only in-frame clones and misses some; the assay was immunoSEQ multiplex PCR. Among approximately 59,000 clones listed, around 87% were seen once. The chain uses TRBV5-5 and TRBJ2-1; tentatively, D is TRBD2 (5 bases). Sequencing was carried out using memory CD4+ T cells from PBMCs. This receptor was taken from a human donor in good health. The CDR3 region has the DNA TGTGCCAGCAGCTTACTAGGCTCCTACAATGAGCAGTTCTTC. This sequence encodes CASSLLGSYNEQFF.